This T cell receptor (beta chain) was sequenced during a study of cytomegalovirus exposure and HLA in healthy donors (dated by TCRdb to 2015 to 2018). Broadly, across the study: An earlier analysis of about 530 of the donors reported 276 Gb of sequence data and about 120 million unique TCR beta sequences obtained from around 180 million T cells. A later analysis re-examined previously published TCR beta repertoires from roughly 650 donors and added high-resolution HLA genotyping to investigate patterns of TCR occurrence. Every discovery cohort repertoire had been produced on one sequencing platform. The study profiled the T cell repertoires of some 610 subjects by immunosequencing and related them to cytomegalovirus serostatus. About five DR-DQ haplotypes were treated as single units for association and clustering because of strong linkage in the cohort. To decide whether each TCR beta V gene segment behaved as functional or pseudogenic, an earlier analysis of over 500 of the donors relied on high-throughput TCR beta sequencing. The number of typed donors differed by locus: about 629-640 for A, B, C, DRB1 and DQB1; some 540 for DQA1; approximately 610 for DPA1; and 400 to 480 for DPB1. Both class I and class II loci were covered by HLA typing, at four-digit resolution. In a later genetic analysis, genome-wide SNP genotypes for about 65% of the roughly 700 donors were used, and that subset was treated as a discovery cohort. An early release covering roughly 600 HLA-typed donors comprised roughly 300 gigabases of sequencing data and approximately 85 million unique TCR sequences. Donor age, sex, ethnicity and CMV serostatus were compiled together with the repertoire data. Among roughly 400 genotyped donors of the cohort, an average of about 240,000 unique TCR beta nucleotide sequences were sequenced per donor, about a sixth of them non-productive. Of the roughly 400 genotyped donors, 75% to 85% were placed in the genetic ancestry cluster associated with self-reported Caucasian donors. To predict cytomegalovirus infection status, the study brought together high-throughput TCR immunosequencing, statistical association of individual TCRs with disease status, and machine learning. The study aimed to test whether cataloging public T cell receptors could reveal signatures of past pathogen exposure. Rather than drawing on any new phenotypic data, the later analysis identified candidate immune exposures from TCR beta sequences and the way those sequences occurred across donors. In addition to the first cohort of 666 subjects, a separate validation cohort of 120 different subjects was used.

The cohort was made up of roughly 670 healthy bone marrow donors. At the time of sampling, all cohort members were nominally healthy, though unrecorded immune exposures were likely present. The donor was CMV seronegative and belonged to the group of 350 to 400 seronegative cohort members. A peripheral blood sample was collected from each donor, and TCR beta sequencing was performed on peripheral blood mononuclear cells. The Qiagen DNeasy Blood Extraction Kit was used to extract genomic DNA from the blood cell samples. As for this clone: This receptor's antigen is unknown. Per-base quality was not reported, and no clone a single base away is much larger than it.

Library construction relied on the immunoSEQ multiplex PCR assay. A mixture of 60 forward primers for TCR Vbeta segments and 13 reverse primers for TCR Jbeta segments was used in the multiplex PCR. The CDR3 region of rearranged TCR beta genes was amplified from genomic DNA with a multiplex PCR assay. The amplified TCR beta libraries were sequenced on the Illumina HiSeq System as 87-base-pair reads. In the paper's pipeline: A later analysis counted about 82 million unique TCR beta chains across the 600 to 850 repertoires, and 9.5 million to 11 million of these chains were shared by at least two donors. Raw reads were error-corrected and collapsed into unique sequences by a nearest-neighbor algorithm in which closely related sequences were merged to remove PCR and sequencing errors. CDR3 sequences were aligned to IMGT reference sequences to assign V, D and J gene segments. For a sequence to be retained, a match of at least six nucleotides was required to both a V gene segment and a J gene segment. A rearrangement counted as productive if the CDR3 had no stop codons and remained in frame with V and J, and every other rearrangement counted as non-productive. CDR3 was defined by IMGT convention, running from the second conserved V-encoded cysteine to the conserved J-encoded phenylalanine. In an earlier analysis of more than 550 of the donors, sequences lacking an unambiguous match to a single V gene segment were excluded. In an earlier analysis of some 590 of the donors, a V segment was called functional when productive rearrangements were above 56.7%, and segregating when the standard deviation between donors exceeded 5%. A statistical classification framework was developed to diagnose cytomegalovirus status using the catalog of TCR beta chain sequences. In a later analysis, TCR nucleotide sequences were compared against IMGT/GENE-DB human TR gene sequences so that V and J genes could be assigned. A later analysis assigned CDR3 sequences and most-parsimonious VDJ recombination scenarios with the TCRdist pipeline. A later analysis defined each TCR beta chain by its CDR3 amino acid sequence plus V-gene family, and excluded reads lacking a unique V-gene family. To address suspected cross-contamination and a sequencing artifact, a later analysis removed under 600 highly shared, low-generation-probability nucleotide sequences. For each public chain, a later analysis derived a clonal expansion index from normalized ranks of inferred template counts within each repertoire. A later analysis computed generation probabilities with a VDJ recombination model fitted to out-of-frame rearrangements, and checked the results against IGoR. Hypergeometric tests were used in a later analysis to score TCR-TCR, TCR-HLA and TCR-CMV co-occurrence, with a repertoire-size bias correction applied to the TCR pairs. False discovery rates were estimated in a later analysis by permuting HLA or CMV assignments 20 times. A later analysis grouped co-occurring TCRs with DBSCAN, adding TCRdist sequence similarity when clustering within HLA-allele-positive subsets. Co-occurrence clustering excluded repertoires with fewer than 30,000 or more than 120,000 public chains, plus five with anomalous nucleotide sharing. Not all clones reach the TCRdb copy of this immuneACCESS table, which keeps in-frame sequences only. Checked studies attribute under half of the gap to unresolved V genes and leave the rest unexplained. That table supplies the V and J calls and clone size; D and trimming were determined from the DNA. The sample includes under 150,000 clones, with around 84% observed a single time. The top ten constitute 6.3% of the sample.

The full study reports these points: The earlier analysis of around 600 of the donors excluded roughly 17 rarely observed V segments, including chromosome 9 orphons, because counts were too low. In a later analysis, TCR association rates were found to vary across HLA loci, with the most associated TCRs seen for DRB1 alleles and the fewest for HLA-C alleles. According to a later analysis, most CMV-associated TCR beta chains appeared to be HLA-restricted, and the HLA associations seemed to be driven largely by CMV exposure. Correlated functional status among segregating V segments might be attributable to linkage disequilibrium, but an unknown experimental factor could not be ruled out. An association between a missense DCLRE1C variant and V-gene and J-gene trimming of TCR beta chains was found in a later genetic analysis and replicated in an independent cohort. An earlier analysis of approximately 600 of the donors showed that most TCR beta V segments appeared in productive rearrangements either about 87% or about 30% of the time, which broadly matched IMGT annotations. The study gave a list of more than 150 TCR beta chains associated with cytomegalovirus. According to the authors, the approach could potentially be generalized to other disease states and immunological phenotypes. The only immune exposure information available for the cohort was CMV serostatus. Roughly uniform sequencing depth across donors was assumed in presence/absence analyses, although this assumption may not hold. Some IMGT-functional V segments, including TRBV6-2 and TRBV6-3, could not be distinguished by the 87-base-pair reads and were therefore excluded. A later analysis associated 17,000 or so TCR beta sequences with specific HLA alleles at a false discovery rate of 0.05. Compared with the roughly 600-donor mean, donors in an Asian-associated ancestry cluster had fewer N-insertions in productive TCRs, according to a later genetic analysis. In vitro tests confirmed that a few of the cytomegalovirus-associated TCR beta chains recognize cytomegalovirus antigens. A later analysis found that HLA-associated TCR beta chains were more clonally expanded and had lower generation probabilities than equally common non-associated chains. The classifier was reported to diagnose cytomegalovirus status with high specificity and sensitivity in both the original and validation cohorts. A further reported finding was that TCR beta sequences accurately predicted the HLA-A and HLA-B alleles for most subjects in the first cohort. Several of the top co-occurrence clusters appeared to be linked to parvovirus B19, influenza, CMV and Epstein-Barr virus, according to a later analysis. HLA typing was unavailable for some donors at each locus, so association tests used only the typed subset. Most TCR sequences were seen in very few donors, while some public TCRs were found in many individuals. Only TCR beta chains were sequenced in this cohort, and the absence of alpha or paired-chain data limited detectable features. Assigning TCR associations to individual alleles was difficult when HLA alleles, especially DR and DQ, strongly co-occurred. The sequencing pipeline was judged likely to have produced a cluster of highly shared sequence variants as a technical artifact.

The CDR3 numbers 13 residues from cysteine through phenylalanine. Left in the record is the CDR3 DNA by itself, 39 bases read in frame from the first base. The germline V gene provides CDR1 MNHEY and CDR2 SVGAGI. V lost 6 bases and J lost 2 bases; the stretch between them is 11 bases long. What was sequenced was PBMCs. The receptor chain draws on TRBV6-5 and TRBJ2-7; TRBD2 is a weak D gene call, 5 bases matching. The clonotype was recovered from a woman in her 40s in good health and CMV-seronegative. CDR3 sequence: CASRPPGTYEQYF. DNA sequence: TGTGCCAGCAGGCCACCGGGGACCTACGAGCAGTACTTC.